Below are 14 T cell receptor beta chains sequenced from a single sample in a study of shared clonotypes between healthy human individuals. The repertoire was sequenced with immunoSEQ multiplex PCR; TCRdb's copy has only in-frame clones and lacks some. Of about 980,000 clones in the sample, approximately 80% were seen once. Sample: memory CD4+ T cells sorted from blood. The subset: CD45RA-negative fraction. The receptors derive from a man aged 18-30 years in good health.

This chain joins TRBV10-3 and TRBJ2-7; unclear D gene. Germline loops: CDR1 ENHRY, CDR2 SYGVKD. The CDR3 covers 12 residues. V lost 4 bases and J 5 bases, leaving 9 bases between the germline ends. The CDR3 sequence: CAISVSGHEQYF. The CDR3 DNA sequence: TGTGCCATCAGTGTGTCGGGCCACGAGCAGTACTTC.

This chain connects TRBV7-9 to TRBJ2-7, with 10 bases matching TRBD1. Germline loops: CDR1 SEHNR, CDR2 FQNEAQ (reference sequence). The CDR3 consists of 15 residues. V gave up 5 bases and J gave up 2 bases; unmatched junction bases: 6. CDR3 loop: CASSLTGTGAYEQYF. The CDR3 nucleotides read TGTGCCAGCAGCCTGACCGGGACAGGGGCCTACGAGCAGTACTTC.

In the case of this clone: Other DNA sequences of this sample code for an identical CDR3. V is TRBV30 and J is TRBJ1-5, with TRBD1 matching 9 bases. The CDR3 has 15 amino acids. The J segment lost 4 bases and the V segment lost 0 bases, leaving 4 bases of the junction unmatched. Germline V gene sequence: CDR1 GTSNPN, CDR2 SVGIG (reference sequence). CDR3 amino acids: CAWSVRQGGNQPQHF. The CDR3 coding sequence is TGTGCCTGGAGTGTCCGACAGGGGGGAAATCAGCCCCAGCATTTT.

The chain links TRBV6-1 to TRBJ1-4; the match to TRBD1 covers 10 bases. From germline, CDR1 is MNHNS and CDR2 SASEGT. After removal of 6 bases from V and 5 bases from J, the junction contained 6 bases not matched to a gene. The CDR3 has 15 amino acids. CDR3 sequence (DNA): TGTGCCAGCAGGGCGGGACAGGGGAGGAATGAAAAACTGTTTTTT. Translated, it gives CASRAGQGRNEKLFF.

The chain employs TRBV5-1 and TRBJ2-7, with 9 nucleotides matching TRBD2. The germline CDR1 and CDR2 sequences are SGHRS and YFSETQ. CDR3 length equals 16 residues. V lost 0 bases to trimming and J lost 4 bases; unmatched junction nucleotides: 8. CDR3 DNA: TGCGCCAGCAGCTTGGACGGTAGCGGGAGTGGGTACGAGCAGTACTTC. Protein product: CASSLDGSGSGYEQYF.

The V gene is TRBV10-1, the J gene TRBJ2-2; no firm D call. Germline lookup yields CDR1 WNHNN and CDR2 SYGVQD (reference sequence). The CDR3 contains 13 residues. Trimming cost V 6 bases and J 7 bases, with 12 bases left between them. The CDR3 sequence: CASSRRGGGELFF. CDR3 nucleotides: TGCGCCAGCAGCCGTCGAGGTGGCGGGGAGCTGTTTTTT.

This clone was detected a few times. The rearrangement uses TRBV5-4 and TRBJ2-6; no clear D. The CDR3 runs to 15 residues. Germline V gene lookup returns CDR1 SGHNT and CDR2 YYREEE (reference sequence). The V gene lost 0 bases and the J gene lost 0 bases, with 4 bases spanning the gap. CDR3 nucleotide sequence: TGTGCCAGCAGCTTGGGGAACTCTGGGGCCAACGTCCTGACTTTC. Protein sequence: CASSLGNSGANVLTF.

This clone occurred once. The V gene is TRBV19, the J gene TRBJ1-5; 9 positions match TRBD1. CDR3 length equals 14 residues. Losses at the gene ends were 5 bases for V and 6 bases for J; bases not matched to a gene: 5. The germline CDR1 and CDR2 sequences are LNHDA and SQIVND (reference sequence). The CDR3 reads CASSLGTGPQPQHF. The CDR3 DNA is TGTGCCAGTAGTCTTGGGACAGGGCCTCAGCCCCAGCATTTT.

This clone was picked up a small number of times. This rearrangement joins TRBV30 to TRBJ1-3; D not resolved. Germline CDR1 reads GTSNPN; CDR2 reads SVGIG (reference sequence). The V gene lost 0 bases and the J gene lost 0 bases, with 6 bases spanning the gap. The CDR3 has 14 residues. The CDR3 protein is CAWSVQSSGNTIYF. DNA of the CDR3: TGTGCCTGGAGTGTACAAAGCTCTGGAAACACCATATATTTT.

The genes are TRBV6-6 and TRBJ1-2; D is possibly TRBD1 (6 bases). V shed 6 bases and J shed 2 bases, with 13 bases lying between them. The CDR3 length is 14 residues. Germline lookup yields CDR1 MNHNY and CDR2 SVGAGI (reference sequence). The CDR3 region is CASSPQGSNYGYTF. The CDR3 DNA sequence: TGTGCCAGCAGCCCACAGGGTTCCAACTATGGCTACACCTTC.

There are many counts of this clone. Compared with germline, one end of the junction differs, possibly owing to a read error. The V call is TRBV7-7, the J call TRBJ1-3; no firm D call. The CDR3 is made up of 14 amino acids. From germline, CDR1 is SSHAT and CDR2 FNYEAQ (reference sequence). CDR3 nucleotides: TGTGCTAGCAGCTTGACCCCATCTGGAAACACCATATATTTT. It is translated as CASSLTPSGNTIYF.

This chain joins TRBV5-6 and TRBJ1-2; the D is unclear. Germline V lookup: CDR1 SGHDT, CDR2 YYEEEE. The CDR3 is made up of 11 amino acids. The V and J ends lost 4 bases and 5 bases respectively, with 6 bases between them. The CDR3 sequence: CASSAVYGYTF. The CDR3 nucleotides are TGTGCCAGCAGCGCCGTTTATGGCTACACCTTC.

The rearrangement links TRBV15 to TRBJ2-7; TRBD2 matches 8 bases. The germline CDR1 and CDR2 sequences are LNHNV and YYDKDF (reference sequence). This CDR3 spans 16 amino acids. J gave up 4 bases and V 1 base, and 9 bases lay outside the gene matches. CDR3 bases: TGTGCCACCAGCAGAGGGCTAGCGGGCCGAGGTTACGAGCAGTACTTC. Its translation is CATSRGLAGRGYEQYF.

This clone was picked up many times. J is TRBJ1-6 and V is TRBV6-1; D not certain. This CDR3 contains 15 residues. Trimming cost V 3 bases and J 3 bases, with 9 bases left between them. The germline V gene has CDR1 MNHNS and CDR2 SASEGT. CDR3 bases: TGTGCCAGCAGTGATATGACTAACTATAATTCACCCCTCCACTTT. Its protein is CASSDMTNYNSPLHF.